This T cell receptor beta chain comes out of a study of OX40 agonist ivuxolimab in advanced cancers. As for the study in general: Eligibility rules accepted prior anti-PD-1, anti-PD-L1 or anti-CTLA-4 therapy, and 30% to 40% had some. Whole-study results and caveats: Mean expanded clone counts were higher in CD8+ than CD4+ T cells.

Germline CDR1 WSHSY, CDR2 SAAADI. The length of the CDR3 is 15 residues. The ends lost 4 bases at V and 5 bases at J; junction bases unmatched: 10. Sequenced by immunoSEQ multiplex PCR; TCRdb stores in-frame clones only, minus some. The sample comprises 49,000 or so clones, 75% to 90% of which are singletons, and about 48% rests with the top ten. A word on this clone: Its target is not known.

This clonotype originated in an adult with an advanced solid tumor such as melanoma, head and neck, liver or kidney cancer. This chain joins TRBV10-2 and TRBJ2-7, with 8 nucleotides matching TRBD1. The specimen was CD4+ or CD8+ T cells sorted from blood, collected in a trial of the OX40 agonist ivuxolimab. The CDR3 reads CASSGTGRPINEQYF. The CDR3 region has the DNA TGCGCCAGCAGTGGGACAGGGCGTCCTATAAACGAGCAGTACTTC.